This T cell receptor (beta chain) derives from a study of CD8 T cells in Susac syndrome. It was with random hexamers that roughly 0.45 to 1 ug RNA was reverse transcribed. With immunoSEQ multiplex PCR, TCR beta CDR3 was amplified across 54 Vbeta and 13 Jbeta. One entry per CDR3 protein results from TCRdb running MiXCR on the immunoSEQ multiplex PCR reads. This sample has about 200,000 distinct CDR3 sequences, with around 96% found just once. V lost 3 bases to trimming and J lost 2 bases, with 10 bases between them. Germline V gene lookup returns CDR1 SQVTM and CDR2 ANQGSEA. The CDR3 loop spans 13 amino acids. Sequencing targeted TCR beta in blood CD8+ and CD4+ T cells. In the multiple sclerosis control group, patients were treatment-naive and had stable or active relapsing-remitting disease. Negative isolation yielded the CD8+ and CD4+ T cells, while FACS enriched the TEMRA cells.

The V call is TRBV29-1, the J call TRBJ1-1; D gene uncertain. This clonotype was obtained from a human donor with multiple sclerosis. The material sequenced was CD4+ T cells from PBMCs. The DNA for the CDR3 is TGCAGCGTTGAGGTCACAGCCAACACTGAAGCTTTCTTT. It codes for CSVEVTANTEAFF.